This T cell receptor beta chain comes out of a study of cytomegalovirus exposure and HLA in healthy donors. Trimming shortened V by 2 bases and J by 4 bases, and 17 bases separated the two germline ends. This CDR3 is 16 amino acids long. From germline, CDR1 is MNHEY and CDR2 SVGAGI. While the first cohort had fewer than 850 subjects, the donors belonged to the separate validation cohort of 100 to 150 subjects. Clones were read by immunoSEQ multiplex PCR, and TCRdb kept only the in-frame ones, dropping some. The table has 250,000 to 400,000 clones, roughly 90% seen once. This sequence joins TRBV6-5 and TRBJ1-2; TRBD1 might be the D (6 bases). This receptor was obtained from a man aged 25-40 years in good health and CMV-seronegative. Sequenced material: PBMCs. The CDR3 here is CASSYPLGGGGYGYTF. The CDR3 region has the DNA TGTGCCAGCAGTTACCCCTTGGGGGGGGGCGGCTATGGCTACACCTTC.